This T cell receptor (beta chain) was recovered during a study of T cell repertoires in cytomegalovirus infection. Overall study: The authors relied on CMV epitopes, both recently identified HLA-C-restricted and well-studied HLA-B-restricted. Study-level results: The ex vivo response was dominated by HLA-C-restricted CMV-specific TCR beta clonotypes. Cumulative frequency (of public TCR beta family members) identified carriers of CMV plus the relevant HLA.

On this clonotype: Its antigen is still unknown.

MiXCR, applied by TCRdb to the reads, yields one record per CDR3 protein. The sample lists 830,000 or so distinct CDR3 sequences, about 33% seen once, with approximately 13% in the top ten. The CDR3 loop spans 17 amino acids. The germline V and J ends were trimmed by 2 bases and 5 bases, with 24 bases remaining between them. The germline V gene has CDR1 SQVTM and CDR2 ANQGSEA. V and J are TRBV29-1 and TRBJ1-1, with D perhaps TRBD1 (5 bases). This clonotype was obtained from a human donor in good health (CMV status not recorded). Some clones in this sample may be carry-over from other donors' samples. This material consisted of cultured CD8+ T cells from PBMCs, taken from culture after CMV antigen stimulation. DNA of the CDR3: TGCAGCGTTGAAACAGGACGGGCGTCACGCCAAGGGACTGAAGCTTTCTTT. Translated: CSVETGRASRQGTEAFF.